Listed below are T cell receptor beta chains from one sample, sequenced in a study of beta chain features in type 1 diabetes. The assay was immunoSEQ multiplex PCR, and TCRdb's table has in-frame clones only and misses some. The table lists about 340,000 clones, approximately 13% of them singletons. Sequenced: naive CD4+ T cells from blood. The origin of the receptors is a woman aged 18-30 years with type 1 diabetes. CDR3s include the opening cysteine and the closing phenylalanine or tryptophan. The D gene is left open where the match is weak. Clone sizes are given selectively: once, few, many, or a class where the clone is expanded.

j_call cdr3_length d_call clone_size v_call cdr3_aa cdr3_nt
TRBJ2-1 15 TRBD1 few TRBV27 CASSSSGTAYNEQFF TGTGCCAGCAGTTCCTCCGGGACAGCTTACAATGAGCAGTTCTTC
TRBJ2-5 16 TRBD1 few TRBV4-3 CASSQEGTGGFGAQYF TGCGCCAGCAGCCAAGAGGGGACAGGGGGTTTTGGGGCCCAGTACTTC
TRBJ2-3 12 NA few TRBV4-3 CASSRDTDTQYF TGCGCCAGCAGTCGGGACACAGATACGCAGTATTTT
TRBJ2-5 15 TRBD2 NA TRBV2 CANPGLAGAGGTQYF TGTGCCAACCCGGGACTAGCGGGGGCTGGGGGGACCCAGTACTTC
TRBJ2-1 17 TRBD1 NA TRBV29-1 CSVGGPPGTGFYNEQFF TGCAGCGTTGGGGGCCCCCCCGGGACAGGTTTCTACAATGAGCAGTTCTTC
TRBJ2-1 15 NA few TRBV6-5 CASSPDSSSYNEQFF TGTGCCAGCAGCCCCGACAGTTCGTCCTACAATGAGCAGTTCTTC
TRBJ2-3 15 TRBD1 NA TRBV25-1 CASGPRGQLTDTQYF TGTGCCAGCGGACCCAGGGGGCAATTGACAGATACGCAGTATTTT
TRBJ2-2 13 NA few TRBV5-4 CASSLDRFGELFF TGTGCCAGCAGCTTGGACCGGTTCGGGGAGCTGTTTTTT
TRBJ2-3 19 TRBD2 NA TRBV4-1 CASSQGPLLAGVYTDTQYF TGCGCCAGCAGCCAAGGCCCTCTACTAGCGGGAGTCTACACAGATACGCAGTATTTT
TRBJ2-1 13 NA NA TRBV30 CAWNHGPYNEQFF TGTGCATGGAACCACGGTCCATATAATGAGCAGTTCTTC
TRBJ1-1 13 NA NA TRBV5-6 CASSLALNTEAFF TGTGCCAGCAGCTTGGCCTTGAACACTGAAGCTTTCTTT
TRBJ2-3 14 NA few TRBV14 CASSQSSVTDTQYF TGTGCCAGCAGCCAAAGTTCGGTCACAGATACGCAGTATTTT
TRBJ1-5 14 NA NA TRBV2 CASTEQGGGQPQHF TGTGCCAGCACCGAACAGGGAGGGGGTCAGCCCCAGCATTTT
TRBJ2-5 14 NA few TRBV15 CATSRDRGQETQYF TGTGCCACCAGCAGAGATCGCGGGCAAGAGACCCAGTACTTC
TRBJ2-1 20 NA few TRBV30 CAWIGGRGRIGGMGDNEQFF TGTGCCTGGATCGGGGGTCGTGGTCGGATTGGCGGAATGGGGGACAATGAGCAGTTCTTC
TRBJ2-1 16 TRBD2 NA TRBV5-4 CASSYGLAGNNGEQFF TGTGCCAGCAGCTACGGACTAGCGGGAAACAACGGTGAGCAGTTCTTC
TRBJ1-2 14 NA NA TRBV9 CASSGTGTLEGYTF TGTGCCAGCAGCGGAACCGGGACATTGGAAGGCTACACCTTC
TRBJ1-2 11 NA few TRBV6-5 CASTGGSGYTF TGTGCCAGCACGGGGGGGTCGGGCTACACCTTC
TRBJ2-4 11 NA few TRBV13 CASSNGVIGYF TGTGCCAGCAGCAACGGGGTTATAGGGTACTTC
TRBJ2-1 18 TRBD2 few TRBV7-3 CASSLLAGGLSPHNEQFF TGTGCCAGCAGCTTATTAGCGGGAGGGCTGTCCCCTCACAATGAGCAGTTCTTC
TRBJ2-7 15 TRBD1 NA TRBV28 CASSPTSGGHYEQYF TGTGCCAGCAGCCCCACCTCAGGGGGACACTACGAGCAGTACTTC
TRBJ2-5 15 NA NA TRBV28 CASSRPSGAQETQYF TGTGCCAGCAGTCGCCCCTCGGGAGCGCAAGAGACCCAGTACTTC
TRBJ2-1 15 TRBD2 NA TRBV9 CASSPGLAGPPQQFF TGTGCCAGCAGCCCCGGACTAGCGGGACCTCCCCAGCAGTTCTTC
TRBJ2-2 15 TRBD2 few TRBV5-1 CASSLALAGVGELFF TGCGCCAGCAGCTTGGCGCTAGCGGGAGTCGGGGAGCTGTTTTTT
TRBJ2-2 15 TRBD2 few TRBV5-1 CASNLLAGETGELFF TGCGCCAGCAACCTACTAGCGGGAGAAACCGGGGAGCTGTTTTTT
TRBJ1-1 12 TRBD1 NA TRBV18 CASSPGQGASFF TGTGCCAGCTCACCGGGACAGGGGGCCTCTTTCTTT
TRBJ2-1 14 TRBD2 few TRBV19 CASVSGRAGDEQFF TGTGCCAGTGTAAGCGGGAGGGCCGGGGATGAGCAGTTCTTC
TRBJ2-2 16 TRBD2 NA TRBV7-2 CASSLSGTSFSGELFF TGTGCCAGCAGCTTAAGCGGGACTAGTTTTTCCGGGGAGCTGTTTTTT
TRBJ2-1 13 NA few TRBV29-1 CSVVRSSYNEQFF TGCAGCGTGGTAAGGAGCTCCTACAATGAGCAGTTCTTC
TRBJ1-2 17 NA NA TRBV5-6 CASSLPGTLLTSYGYTF TGTGCCAGCAGCTTGCCGGGGACACTGCTTACGTCCTATGGCTACACCTTC
TRBJ1-4 14 NA few TRBV30 CAWRTGLLNEKLFF TGTGCCTGGAGGACGGGACTGCTTAATGAAAAACTGTTTTTT
TRBJ1-1 14 NA NA TRBV7-9 CASSLARGLTEAFF TGTGCCAGCAGCTTAGCCCGAGGACTCACTGAAGCTTTCTTT
TRBJ1-4 14 TRBD1 few TRBV28 CASSVGQGDEKLFF TGTGCCAGCAGTGTGGGACAGGGAGATGAAAAACTGTTTTTT
TRBJ2-1 13 NA NA TRBV5-1 CASSFGFYNEQFF TGCGCCAGCAGCTTCGGGTTCTACAATGAGCAGTTCTTC
TRBJ1-1 18 TRBD1 NA TRBV30 CAWSPRRDRRRSNTEAFF TGTGCCTGGAGTCCCCGTCGGGACAGGCGAAGGTCGAACACTGAAGCTTTCTTT
TRBJ2-2 14 NA few TRBV6-1 CASTTGRSTGELFF TGTGCCAGCACCACGGGGAGATCCACCGGGGAGCTGTTTTTT
TRBJ1-1 14 TRBD1 NA TRBV7-8 CASSQDRGRTEAFF TGTGCCAGCAGCCAGGACAGGGGACGTACTGAAGCTTTCTTT
TRBJ1-2 13 NA few TRBV6-6 CASSYAGLYGYTF TGTGCCAGCAGTTACGCAGGCCTCTATGGCTACACCTTC
TRBJ1-1 12 NA NA TRBV11-3 CASTPGGLEAFF TGTGCCAGCACCCCGGGGGGGCTGGAAGCTTTCTTT
TRBJ2-3 16 TRBD2 NA TRBV18 CASSPPGLAGGDTQYF TGTGCCAGCTCACCTCCGGGACTAGCGGGAGGTGATACGCAGTATTTT
TRBJ1-2 13 NA few TRBV7-2 CASSLARTGGYTF TGTGCCAGCAGCTTAGCGCGCACTGGTGGCTACACCTTC
TRBJ1-1 15 TRBD1 NA TRBV27 CASSSIRAGGTEAFF TGTGCCAGCAGCTCAATCAGGGCAGGGGGCACTGAAGCTTTCTTT
TRBJ1-1 13 NA few TRBV9 CASSVAGNTEAFF TGTGCCAGCAGCGTAGCCGGGAACACTGAAGCTTTCTTT
TRBJ1-5 12 NA few TRBV4-1 CASSSFGQPQHF TGCGCCAGCAGTTCCTTCGGTCAGCCCCAGCATTTT
TRBJ2-7 16 TRBD1 NA TRBV28 CASTLNPGQGTYEQYF TGTGCCAGCACCCTGAATCCGGGACAGGGCACCTACGAGCAGTACTTC
TRBJ2-5 15 NA NA TRBV6-5 CASSYSWQVQETQYF TGTGCCAGCAGTTACTCGTGGCAGGTCCAAGAGACCCAGTACTTC
TRBJ1-3 17 NA NA TRBV9 CASSVAGSGGSGNTIYF TGTGCCAGCAGCGTAGCGGGCAGCGGTGGCTCTGGAAACACCATATATTTT
TRBJ1-2 13 NA few TRBV30 CAWNTGGAYGYTF TGTGCCTGGAATACAGGAGGGGCCTATGGCTACACCTTC
TRBJ2-3 15 TRBD2 NA TRBV6-1 CASSEGGLARNTQYF TGTGCCAGCAGTGAAGGGGGACTAGCCCGTAATACGCAGTATTTT
TRBJ2-1 16 NA NA TRBV7-9 CASSASGNRGGWEQFF TGTGCCAGCAGCGCTTCCGGGAACCGTGGCGGTTGGGAGCAGTTCTTC
TRBJ2-7 15 NA NA TRBV10-3 CAISENRLAPYEQYF TGTGCCATCAGTGAAAATCGACTTGCCCCCTACGAGCAGTACTTC
TRBJ2-2 17 TRBD1 NA TRBV9 CASSANRGRVVTGELFF TGTGCCAGCAGCGCTAACAGGGGGCGTGTAGTGACCGGGGAGCTGTTTTTT
TRBJ2-6 14 NA few TRBV6-5 CASTTRAGANVLTF TGTGCCAGCACCACGAGGGCTGGGGCCAACGTCCTGACTTTC
TRBJ1-2 15 TRBD1 NA TRBV7-2 CASSPTGIAGDGYTF TGTGCCAGCAGCCCGACAGGGATCGCAGGCGATGGCTACACCTTC
TRBJ2-1 18 TRBD2 NA TRBV30 CAWSVHTGTSGLGNEQFF TGTGCCTGGAGTGTGCATACCGGGACTAGCGGGTTGGGCAATGAGCAGTTCTTC